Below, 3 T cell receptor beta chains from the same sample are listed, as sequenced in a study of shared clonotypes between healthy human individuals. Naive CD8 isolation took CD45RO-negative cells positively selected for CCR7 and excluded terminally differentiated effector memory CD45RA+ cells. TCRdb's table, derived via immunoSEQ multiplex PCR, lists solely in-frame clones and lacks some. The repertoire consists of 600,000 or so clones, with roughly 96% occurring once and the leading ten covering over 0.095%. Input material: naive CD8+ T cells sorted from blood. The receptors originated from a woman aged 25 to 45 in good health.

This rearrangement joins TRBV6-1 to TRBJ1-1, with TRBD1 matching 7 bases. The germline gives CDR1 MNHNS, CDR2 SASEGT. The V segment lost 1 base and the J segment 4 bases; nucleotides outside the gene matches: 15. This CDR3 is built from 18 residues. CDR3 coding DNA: TGTGCCAGCAGTGAAGAGCGCCAGGGGGTTTATCTGGGCACTGAAGCTTTCTTT. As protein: CASSEERQGVYLGTEAFF.

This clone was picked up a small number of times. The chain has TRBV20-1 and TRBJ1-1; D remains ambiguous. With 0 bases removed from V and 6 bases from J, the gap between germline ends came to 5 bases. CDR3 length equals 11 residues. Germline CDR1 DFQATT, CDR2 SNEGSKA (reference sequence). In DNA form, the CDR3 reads TGCAGTGCTAGAGATCGCTCTGAAGCTTTCTTT. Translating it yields CSARDRSEAFF.

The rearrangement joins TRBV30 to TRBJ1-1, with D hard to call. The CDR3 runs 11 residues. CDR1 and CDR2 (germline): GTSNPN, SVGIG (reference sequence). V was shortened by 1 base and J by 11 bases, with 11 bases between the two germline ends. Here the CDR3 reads CAWSDRQDAFF. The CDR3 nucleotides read TGTGCCTGGAGTGATAGGCAGGACGCTTTCTTT.